This TCR beta chain was profiled in a study of technical replicates of blood from four donors. TCRdb's table, derived via immunoSEQ multiplex PCR, lists solely in-frame clones and lacks some. This sample carries 75,000 to 80,000 clones, under 95% of them seen once, and the ten largest clones take 0.3% to 0.5%. This CDR3 has 14 residues. Trimming took 1 base from V and 6 from J; bases not matched to a gene: 4. From germline, CDR1 is SGHTA and CDR2 FQGTGA. The sequence came from a human donor in good health. The chain carries TRBV7-3 and TRBJ2-3, with 7 bases identical to TRBD1. The sequencing input was T cells isolated from PBMCs. The CDR3: CASSLMSGQDTQYF. The DNA for the CDR3 is TGTGCCAGCAGCTTAATGTCGGGACAGGATACGCAGTATTTT.